The clone carrying this T cell receptor beta chain was observed at least ten times. Antigen: not known. The data were obtained in a study of T-cell reconstitution after alpha-beta-depleted transplantation in children. Findings and caveats of the study: Reports say that about two months after transplant, the alpha-beta T cells came out of several hundred graft clones that had expanded. A year post-transplant, T-cell counts and diversity derived mostly from newly produced T cells. The origin of high day-60 TCRbeta diversity in some patients lay in surviving recipient T cells and thymic progenitors.

Researchers prepared the TCRbeta library using unique molecular identifiers, the study reports. TCRdb analysed the PCR reads with MiXCR anew, one entry per CDR3 protein. The data contain about 200,000 distinct CDR3 sequences, 5.5% to 7% of them singletons. V lost 0 bases and J lost 0, with 3 bases in between. This CDR3 comprises 14 residues. Germline V gene sequence: CDR1 MNHEY, CDR2 SMNVEV (reference sequence). Material: PBMCs, obtained before TCRalphabeta/CD19-depleted stem cell transplant. The V gene is TRBV27, the J gene TRBJ1-3; D remains unclear. The TCR comes from a boy younger than 10 with acute lymphoblastic leukemia, due to receive a stem cell transplant. DNA of the CDR3: TGTGCCAGCAGTTTATCGAACTCTGGAAACACCATATATTTT. This gives the protein CASSLSNSGNTIYF.